This T cell receptor beta chain was captured in a study of early T cells in non-severe SARS-CoV-2 infection. This CDR3 is built from 14 residues. Germline lookup yields CDR1 MGHDK and CDR2 SYGVNS. The ends were cut back, 1 base at V and 6 bases at J, with 9 bases in the middle. From the 5' RACE reads, TCRdb called clonotypes with MiXCR, one entry per CDR3 protein. The repertoire holds 88,000 or so distinct CDR3 sequences, with 14% to 15% as singletons. This clonotype has ten or more counts. This TCR came from an adult who was a healthcare worker with PCR-confirmed SARS-CoV-2 infection or an uninfected control (not recorded which). This chain connects TRBV25-1 to TRBJ1-4; a possible D gene is TRBD1 (6 bases). The material sequenced was whole blood. The CDR3 loop reads CASSESGDDEKLFF. CDR3 nucleotide sequence: TGTGCCAGCAGTGAATCAGGGGATGATGAAAAACTGTTTTTT. The complete variable domain, with remaining parts taken from reference TRBV25-1 and TRBJ1-4, reads EADIYQTPRYLVIGTGKKITLECSQTMGHDKMYWYQQDPGMELHLIHYSYGVNSTEKGDLSSESTVSRIRTEHFPLTLESARPSHTSQYLCASSESGDDEKLFFGSGTQLSVL.